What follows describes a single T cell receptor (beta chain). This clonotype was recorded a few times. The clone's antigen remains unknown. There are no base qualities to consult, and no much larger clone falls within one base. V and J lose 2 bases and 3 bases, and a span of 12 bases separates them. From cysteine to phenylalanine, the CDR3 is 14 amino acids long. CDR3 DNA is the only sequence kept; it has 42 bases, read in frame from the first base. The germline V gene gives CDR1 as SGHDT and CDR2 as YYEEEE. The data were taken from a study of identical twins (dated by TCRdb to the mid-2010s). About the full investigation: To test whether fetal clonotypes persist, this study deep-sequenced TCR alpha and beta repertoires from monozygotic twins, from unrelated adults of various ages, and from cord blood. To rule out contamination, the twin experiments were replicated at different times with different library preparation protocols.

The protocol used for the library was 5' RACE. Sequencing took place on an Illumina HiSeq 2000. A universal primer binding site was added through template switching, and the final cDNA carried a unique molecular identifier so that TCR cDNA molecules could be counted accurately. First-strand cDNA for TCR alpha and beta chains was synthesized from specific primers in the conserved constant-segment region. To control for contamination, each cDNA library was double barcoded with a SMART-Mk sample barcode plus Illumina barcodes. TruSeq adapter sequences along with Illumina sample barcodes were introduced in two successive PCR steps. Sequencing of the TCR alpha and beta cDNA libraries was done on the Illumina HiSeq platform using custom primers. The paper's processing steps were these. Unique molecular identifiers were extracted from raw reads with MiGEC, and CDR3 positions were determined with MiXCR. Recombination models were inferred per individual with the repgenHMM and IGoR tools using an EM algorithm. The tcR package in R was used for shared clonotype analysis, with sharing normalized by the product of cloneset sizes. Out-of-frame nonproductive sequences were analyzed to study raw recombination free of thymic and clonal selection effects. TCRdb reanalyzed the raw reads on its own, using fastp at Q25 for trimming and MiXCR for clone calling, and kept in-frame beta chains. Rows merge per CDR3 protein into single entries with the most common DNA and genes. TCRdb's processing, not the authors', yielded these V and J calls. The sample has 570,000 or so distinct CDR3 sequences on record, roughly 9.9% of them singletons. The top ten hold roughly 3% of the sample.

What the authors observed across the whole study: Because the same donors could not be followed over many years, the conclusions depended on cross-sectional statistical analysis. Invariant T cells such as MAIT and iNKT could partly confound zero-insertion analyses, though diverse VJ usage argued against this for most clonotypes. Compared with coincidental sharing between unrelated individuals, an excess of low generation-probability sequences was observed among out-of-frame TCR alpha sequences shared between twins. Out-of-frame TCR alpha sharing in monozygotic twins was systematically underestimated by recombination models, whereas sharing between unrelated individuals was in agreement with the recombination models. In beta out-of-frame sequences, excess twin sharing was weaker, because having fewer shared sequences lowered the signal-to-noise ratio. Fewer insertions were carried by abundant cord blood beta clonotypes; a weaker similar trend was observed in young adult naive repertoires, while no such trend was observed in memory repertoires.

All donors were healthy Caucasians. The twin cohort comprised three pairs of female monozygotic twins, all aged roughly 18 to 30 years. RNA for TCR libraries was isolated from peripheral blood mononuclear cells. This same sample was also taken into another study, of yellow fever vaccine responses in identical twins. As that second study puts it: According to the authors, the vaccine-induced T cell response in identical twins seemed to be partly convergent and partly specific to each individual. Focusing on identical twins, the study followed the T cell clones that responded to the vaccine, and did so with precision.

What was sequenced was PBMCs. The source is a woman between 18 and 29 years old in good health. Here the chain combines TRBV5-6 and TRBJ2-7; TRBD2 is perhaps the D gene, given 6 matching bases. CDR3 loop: CASSFEVTSYEQYF. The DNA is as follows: TGTGCCAGCAGCTTTGAAGTGACTAGCTACGAGCAGTACTTC. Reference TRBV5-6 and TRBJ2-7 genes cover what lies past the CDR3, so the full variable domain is DAGVTQSPTHLIKTRGQQVTLRCSPKSGHDTVSWYQQALGQGPQFIFQYYEEEERQRGNFPDRFSGHQFPNYSSELNVNALLLGDSALYLCASSFEVTSYEQYFGPGTRLTVT.